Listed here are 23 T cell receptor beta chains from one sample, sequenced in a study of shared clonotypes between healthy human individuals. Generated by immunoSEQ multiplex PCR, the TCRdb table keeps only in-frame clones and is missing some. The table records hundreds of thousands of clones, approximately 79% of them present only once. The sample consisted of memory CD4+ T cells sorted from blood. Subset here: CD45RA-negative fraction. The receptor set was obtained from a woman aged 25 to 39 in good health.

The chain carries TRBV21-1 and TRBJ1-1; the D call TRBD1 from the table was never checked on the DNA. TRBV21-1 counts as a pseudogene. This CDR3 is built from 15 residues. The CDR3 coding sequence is TGTGCCAGCAGCAAGCCCGGGACAGAGAACACTGAAGCTTTCTTT. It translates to CASSKPGTENTEAFF.

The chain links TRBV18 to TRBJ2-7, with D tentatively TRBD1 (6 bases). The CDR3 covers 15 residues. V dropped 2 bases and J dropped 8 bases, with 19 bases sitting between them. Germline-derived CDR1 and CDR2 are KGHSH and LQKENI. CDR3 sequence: CASSPFTGRSRQQYF. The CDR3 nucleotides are TGTGCCAGCTCACCATTCACAGGGCGGTCCCGCCAGCAGTACTTC.

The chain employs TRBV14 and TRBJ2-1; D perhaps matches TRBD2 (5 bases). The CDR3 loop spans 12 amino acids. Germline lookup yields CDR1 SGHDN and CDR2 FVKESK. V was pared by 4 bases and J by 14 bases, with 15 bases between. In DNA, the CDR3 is TGTGCCAGCAGCCTGGGGAGTACAGTGAAGTTCTTC. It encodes CASSLGSTVKFF.

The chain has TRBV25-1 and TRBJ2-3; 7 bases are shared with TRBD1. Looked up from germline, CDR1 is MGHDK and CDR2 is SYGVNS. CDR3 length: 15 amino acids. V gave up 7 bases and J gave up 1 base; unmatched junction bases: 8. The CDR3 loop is CASTPKGTGTDTQYF. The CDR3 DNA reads TGTGCCAGCACACCCAAGGGGACAGGCACAGATACGCAGTATTTT.

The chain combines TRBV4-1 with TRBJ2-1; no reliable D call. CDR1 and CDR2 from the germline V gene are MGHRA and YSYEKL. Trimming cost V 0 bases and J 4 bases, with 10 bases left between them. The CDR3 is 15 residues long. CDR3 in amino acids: CASSQDGGTYNEQFF. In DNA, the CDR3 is TGCGCCAGCAGCCAAGACGGCGGTACGTACAATGAGCAGTTCTTC.

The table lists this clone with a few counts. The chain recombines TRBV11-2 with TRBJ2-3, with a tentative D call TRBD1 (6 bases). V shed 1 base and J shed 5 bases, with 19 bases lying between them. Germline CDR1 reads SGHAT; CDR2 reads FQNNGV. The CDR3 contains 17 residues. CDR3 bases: TGTGCCAGCAGCTTAGCCCCAGGGCGGACAGCGAGAGATACGCAGTATTTT. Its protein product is CASSLAPGRTARDTQYF.

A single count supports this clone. Here the CDR3 reads CASSLDPGSGTGELFF. CDR3 nucleotide sequence: TGTGCCAGCAGCTTAGATCCAGGGTCGGGCACCGGGGAGCTGTTTTTT. The V and J genes are TRBV7-8 and TRBJ2-2; a possible D gene is TRBD1 (5 bases). Trimming stripped 1 base from V and 4 bases from J, with 13 bases between. The CDR3 has 16 residues. Germline V gives CDR1 SGHVS, CDR2 FQNEAQ.

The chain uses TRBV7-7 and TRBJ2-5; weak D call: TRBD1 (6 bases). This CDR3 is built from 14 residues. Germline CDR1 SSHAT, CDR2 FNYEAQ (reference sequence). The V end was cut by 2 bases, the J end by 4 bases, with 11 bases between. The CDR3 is CASSLRRGRETQYF. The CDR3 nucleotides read TGTGCCAGCAGCTTACGCAGGGGAAGAGAGACCCAGTACTTC. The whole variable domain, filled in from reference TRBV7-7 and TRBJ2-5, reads GAGVSQSPRYKVTKRGQDVTLRCDPISSHATLYWYQQALGQGPEFLTYFNYEAQPDKSGLPSDRFSAERPEGSISTLTIQRTEQRDSAMYRCASSLRRGRETQYFGPGTRLLVL.

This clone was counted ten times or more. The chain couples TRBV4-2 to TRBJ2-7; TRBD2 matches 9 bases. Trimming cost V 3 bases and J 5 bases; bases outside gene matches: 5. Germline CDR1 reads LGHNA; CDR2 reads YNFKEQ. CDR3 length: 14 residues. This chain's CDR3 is CASSQMGGGDEQYF. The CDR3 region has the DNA TGTGCCAGCAGCCAGATGGGCGGGGGGGACGAGCAGTACTTC.

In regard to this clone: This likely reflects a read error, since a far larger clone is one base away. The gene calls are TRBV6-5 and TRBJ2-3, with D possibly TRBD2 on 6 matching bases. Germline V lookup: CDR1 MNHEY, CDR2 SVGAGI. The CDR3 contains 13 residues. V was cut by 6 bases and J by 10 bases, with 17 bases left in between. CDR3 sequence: CASRRGGGHAQYF. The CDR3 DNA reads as TGTGCCAGCAGAAGGGGAGGAGGTCATGCGCAGTATTTT.

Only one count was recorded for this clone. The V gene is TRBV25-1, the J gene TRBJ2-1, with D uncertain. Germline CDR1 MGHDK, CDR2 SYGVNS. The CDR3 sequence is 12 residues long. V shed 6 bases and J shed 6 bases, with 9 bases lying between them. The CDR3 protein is CASSTRPNEQFF. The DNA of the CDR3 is TGTGCCAGCAGCACCAGACCCAATGAGCAGTTCTTC.

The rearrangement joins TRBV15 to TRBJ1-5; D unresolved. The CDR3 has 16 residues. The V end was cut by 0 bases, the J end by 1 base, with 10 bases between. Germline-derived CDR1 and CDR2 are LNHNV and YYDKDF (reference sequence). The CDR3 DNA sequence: TGTGCCACCAGCAGAGATCACTTACAAAGCAATCAGCCCCAGCATTTT. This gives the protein CATSRDHLQSNQPQHF. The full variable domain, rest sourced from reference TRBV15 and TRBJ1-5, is DAMVIQNPRYQVTQFGKPVTLSCSQTLNHNVMYWYQQKSSQAPKLLFHYYDKDFNNEADTPDNFQSRRPNTSFCFLDIRSPGLGDTAMYLCATSRDHLQSNQPQHFGDGTRLSIL.

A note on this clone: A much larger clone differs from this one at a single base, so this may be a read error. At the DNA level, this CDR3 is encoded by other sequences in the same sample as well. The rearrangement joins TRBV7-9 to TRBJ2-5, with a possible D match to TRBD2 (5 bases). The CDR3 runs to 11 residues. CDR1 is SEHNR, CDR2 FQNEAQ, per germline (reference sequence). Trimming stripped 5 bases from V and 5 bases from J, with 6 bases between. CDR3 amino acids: CASSPGETQYF. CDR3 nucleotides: TGTGCCAGCAGCCCGGGGGAGACCCAGTACTTC.

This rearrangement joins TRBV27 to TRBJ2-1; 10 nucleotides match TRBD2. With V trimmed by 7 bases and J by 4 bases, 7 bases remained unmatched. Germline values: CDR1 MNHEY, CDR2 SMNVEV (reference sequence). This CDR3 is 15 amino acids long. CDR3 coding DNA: TGTGCCAGCACCCTCCTTAGCGGGAGGTACAATGAGCAGTTCTTC. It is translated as CASTLLSGRYNEQFF.

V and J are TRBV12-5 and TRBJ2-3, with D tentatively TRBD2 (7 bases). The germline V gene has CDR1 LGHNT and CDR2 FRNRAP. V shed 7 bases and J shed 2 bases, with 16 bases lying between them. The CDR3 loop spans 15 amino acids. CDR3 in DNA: TGTGCTAGTGCTCTAGGGGGAGGGTCCACAGATACGCAGTATTTT. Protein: CASALGGGSTDTQYF.

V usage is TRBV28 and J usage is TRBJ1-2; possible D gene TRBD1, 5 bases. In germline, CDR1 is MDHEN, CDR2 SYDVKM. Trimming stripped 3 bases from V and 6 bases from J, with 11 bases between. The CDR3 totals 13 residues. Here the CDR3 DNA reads TGTGCCAGCAGTTTCGAGGGGCTGGATGGCTACACCTTC. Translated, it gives CASSFEGLDGYTF.

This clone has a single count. The CDR3 loop reads CSVRTGINEQFF. The CDR3 DNA follows: TGCAGCGTTCGGACAGGGATCAATGAGCAGTTCTTC. The chain carries TRBV29-1 and TRBJ2-1, with 8 bases that match TRBD1. Germline V gene lookup returns CDR1 SQVTM and CDR2 ANQGSEA. Trimming took 5 bases from V and 6 from J; bases not matched to a gene: 3. CDR3 length equals 12 residues.

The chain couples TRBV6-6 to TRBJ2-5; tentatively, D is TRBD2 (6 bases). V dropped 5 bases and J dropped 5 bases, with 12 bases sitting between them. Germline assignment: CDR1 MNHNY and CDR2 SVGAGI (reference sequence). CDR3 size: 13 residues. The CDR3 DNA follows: TGTGCCAGCAGTAGGGACTTTGGGGAGACCCAGTACTTC. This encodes CASSRDFGETQYF.

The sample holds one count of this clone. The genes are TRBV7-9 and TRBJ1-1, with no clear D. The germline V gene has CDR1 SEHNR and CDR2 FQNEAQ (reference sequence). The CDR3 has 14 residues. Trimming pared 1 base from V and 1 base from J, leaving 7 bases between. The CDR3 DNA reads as TGTGCCAGCAGCTTAGGGAACGAGAACACTGAAGCTTTCTTT. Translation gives CASSLGNENTEAFF.

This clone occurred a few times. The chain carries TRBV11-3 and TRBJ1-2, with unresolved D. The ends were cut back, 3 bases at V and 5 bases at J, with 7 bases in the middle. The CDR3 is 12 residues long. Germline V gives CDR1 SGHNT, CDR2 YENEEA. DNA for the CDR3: TGTGCCAGCAGCTTGCGGGGATATGGCTACACCTTC. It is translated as CASSLRGYGYTF. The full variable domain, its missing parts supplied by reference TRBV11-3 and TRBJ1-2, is EAGVVQSPRYKIIEKKQPVAFWCNPISGHNTLYWYLQNLGQGPELLIRYENEEAVDDSQLPKDRFSAERLKGVDSTLKIQPAELGDSAVYLCASSLRGYGYTFGSGTRLTVV.

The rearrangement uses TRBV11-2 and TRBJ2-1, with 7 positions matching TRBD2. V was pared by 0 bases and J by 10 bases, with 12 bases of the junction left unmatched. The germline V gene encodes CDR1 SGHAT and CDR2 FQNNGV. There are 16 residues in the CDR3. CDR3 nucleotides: TGTGCCAGCAGCTTAGATACTAGCGTTCCTCCGGGGGAGCAGTTCTTC. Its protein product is CASSLDTSVPPGEQFF.

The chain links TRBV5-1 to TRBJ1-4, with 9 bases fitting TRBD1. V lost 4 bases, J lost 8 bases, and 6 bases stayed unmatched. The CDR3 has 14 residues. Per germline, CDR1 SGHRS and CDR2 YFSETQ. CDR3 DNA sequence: TGCGCCAGCAGCATCGGGACAGGGTACGAAAAACTGTTTTTT. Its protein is CASSIGTGYEKLFF.

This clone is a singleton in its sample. The CDR3 sequence is CASRPSGTSSFNEQFF. The CDR3 bases are TGTGCCAGTAGGCCCTCCGGGACTAGCTCCTTTAATGAGCAGTTCTTC. V is TRBV19 and J is TRBJ2-1; 9 nucleotides match TRBD2. V lost 6 bases and J lost 7; bases outside the gene matches: 13. Germline V lookup: CDR1 LNHDA, CDR2 SQIVND (reference sequence). The CDR3 has 16 amino acids.